Here is one TCR beta chain with its context. TCRdb keeps only in-frame clones here, not all; method: immunoSEQ multiplex PCR. The sample comprises 190,000 or so clones, roughly 86% of which are singletons, and 7% to 10% rests with the top ten. Cohorts were assigned according to the clinical history that participants reported. Two consecutive negative NP/OP PCR tests, clearance, or resolved symptoms defined Cohort 3 recovery. The V end was cut by 7 bases, the J end by 7 bases, with 17 bases between. CDR3 length: 14 residues. CDR1 MNHEY and CDR2 SVGAGI come from the germline V gene. The data were taken from a study of blood T cell repertoires in COVID-19. At the level of the study: Some COVID-19 samples were acute and others convalescent; all came from the United States, Italy and Spain.

Sequenced: PBMCs or T cells enriched from blood (not recorded which). The source of this sequence is a woman aged 25 to 45 who had recovered from COVID-19. The V call is TRBV6-5, the J call TRBJ2-1; maybe TRBD1 (5 bases). The DNA of the CDR3 is TGTGCCAGCACCTCATCGTTGGGGCGGAATGAGCAGTTCTTC. The encoded protein is CASTSSLGRNEQFF.